What follows are 32 T cell receptor beta chains derived from one specimen sequenced in a study of blood T cell repertoires in COVID-19. Sequenced by immunoSEQ multiplex PCR; TCRdb stores in-frame clones only, minus some. The profile covers about 270,000 clones, with 89% appearing a single time and about 2% taken by the ten largest. Source material: PBMCs or T cells enriched from blood (not recorded which). The source is a woman in her sixties who had recovered from COVID-19.

The chain combines TRBV10-3 with TRBJ1-5; 7 bases are shared with TRBD1. The CDR3 length is 15 residues. CDR1 is ENHRY, CDR2 SYGVKD, per germline. V lost 6 bases to trimming and J lost 7 bases; unmatched junction nucleotides: 12. The CDR3 DNA reads as TGTGCCATCAGCGAGGGGCAGGGGGTGGGGCAGCCCCAGCATTTT. Translated: CAISEGQGVGQPQHF.

The chain uses TRBV19 and TRBJ1-2; the match to TRBD1 covers 11 bases. The CDR3 has 15 amino acids. Trimming removed 2 bases from V and 2 bases from J; junction bases left unmatched: 1. Looked up from germline, CDR1 is LNHDA and CDR2 is SQIVND (reference sequence). The CDR3 DNA sequence: TGTGCCAGTAGTATACGGACAGGGGGCAACTATGGCTACACCTTC. It yields the protein CASSIRTGGNYGYTF.

This clone showed up just a few times. This sequence joins TRBV20-1 and TRBJ2-7, with D unresolved. Germline lookup yields CDR1 DFQATT and CDR2 SNEGSKA (reference sequence). This CDR3 is 10 amino acids long. The DNA of the CDR3 is TGCAGCCTAAGTAGACTCGAGCAGTACTTC. Translation: CSLSRLEQYF.

J is TRBJ1-6 and V is TRBV5-1, with D possibly matching TRBD1 (6 bases). Germline lookup yields CDR1 SGHRS and CDR2 YFSETQ. The CDR3 is 15 amino acids. The V gene lost 0 bases and the J gene lost 6 bases, with 10 bases spanning the gap. Written as DNA, the CDR3 is TGCGCCAGCAGCTTGGCCATAGGGGGTAATTCACCCCTCCACTTT. It is translated as CASSLAIGGNSPLHF. The entire variable domain, with the rest obtained from reference TRBV5-1 and TRBJ1-6, is as follows: KAGVTQTPRYLIKTRGQQVTLSCSPISGHRSVSWYQQTPGQGLQFLFEYFSETQRNKGNFPGRFSGRQFSNSRSEMNVSTLELGDSALYLCASSLAIGGNSPLHFGNGTRLTVT.

The DNA of the CDR3 is TGCAGCGCCCGAGGGGGCCTAAACACTGAAGCTTTCTTT. It translates to CSARGGLNTEAFF. The chain couples TRBV29-1 to TRBJ1-1; 7 bases are shared with TRBD1. The CDR3 has 13 amino acids. The V segment lost 7 bases and the J segment 2 bases; nucleotides outside the gene matches: 7. Germline V CDR1 and CDR2: SQVTM, ANQGSEA.

The chain recombines TRBV5-1 with TRBJ2-3, with 9 nucleotides matching TRBD2. Germline trimming cut 2 bases from V and 2 bases from J; bases unmatched to any gene: 6. The CDR3 has 16 amino acids. The germline V gene has CDR1 SGHRS and CDR2 YFSETQ. CDR3: CASSLVLAGYTDTQYF. The CDR3 DNA sequence: TGCGCCAGCAGCTTAGTTCTAGCGGGGTACACAGATACGCAGTATTTT. The full variable domain, its missing parts supplied by reference TRBV5-1 and TRBJ2-3, is KAGVTQTPRYLIKTRGQQVTLSCSPISGHRSVSWYQQTPGQGLQFLFEYFSETQRNKGNFPGRFSGRQFSNSRSEMNVSTLELGDSALYLCASSLVLAGYTDTQYFGPGTRLTVL.

The V gene is TRBV9, the J gene TRBJ2-2; D remains unclear. The CDR3 sequence is 13 residues long. From germline, CDR1 is SGDLS and CDR2 YYNGEE. The V end was cut by 3 bases, the J end by 8 bases, with 11 bases between. The CDR3 DNA reads TGTGCCAGCAGCGAACAACAAGTTGGGGAGCTGTTTTTT. The encoded protein is CASSEQQVGELFF.

This clone was picked up one time. This sequence joins TRBV30 and TRBJ1-2; D is undetermined. CDR3 length: 13 residues. Trimming left V 0 bases short and J 4 bases short, with 9 bases between. Germline V gene lookup returns CDR1 GTSNPN and CDR2 SVGIG (reference sequence). The CDR3 is CAWSVLSIYGYTF. CDR3 in DNA: TGTGCCTGGAGTGTACTGAGTATCTATGGCTACACCTTC. Filled out from reference TRBV30 and TRBJ1-2, the complete variable domain reads SQTIHQWPATLVQPVGSPLSLECTVEGTSNPNLYWYRQAAGRGLQLLFYSVGIGQISSEVPQNLSASRPQDRQFILSSKKLLLSDSGFYLCAWSVLSIYGYTFGSGTRLTVV.

For this clone: Other DNA sequences from this sample encode an identical CDR3 as well. This chain connects TRBV25-1 to TRBJ2-1; 9 bases agree with TRBD2. Germline CDR1 MGHDK, CDR2 SYGVNS. The V segment lost 6 bases and the J segment 6 bases; nucleotides outside the gene matches: 3. CDR3 size: 13 residues. CDR3 nucleotide sequence: TGTGCCAGCAGGACTAGCGGAGGCAATGAGCAGTTCTTC. It specifies CASRTSGGNEQFF.

The rearrangement uses TRBV11-3 and TRBJ2-1, with D maybe TRBD1 (5 bases). The CDR3 is made up of 15 amino acids. The germline V and J ends were trimmed by 5 bases and 4 bases, with 15 bases remaining between them. Germline-derived CDR1 and CDR2 are SGHNT and YENEEA. The CDR3 spells CASSPPLRGYNEQFF. CDR3 nucleotides: TGTGCCAGCAGCCCCCCCCTTAGGGGTTACAATGAGCAGTTCTTC.

The rearrangement joins TRBV7-3 to TRBJ2-3; tentative D call: TRBD1 (5 bases). The ends were cut back, 4 bases at V and 6 bases at J, with 20 bases in the middle. Germline loops: CDR1 SGHTA, CDR2 FQGTGA. The CDR3 length is 16 residues. The CDR3 DNA sequence: TGTGCCAGCAGCTCAATCCCAGGGTCACCAGCGGATACGCAGTATTTT. It encodes CASSSIPGSPADTQYF.

The V call is TRBV7-3, the J call TRBJ1-3; 8 bases align to TRBD1. Germline loops: CDR1 SGHTA, CDR2 FQGTGA. The CDR3 has 16 amino acids. V lost 1 base to trimming and J lost 0 bases; unmatched junction nucleotides: 2. In nucleotides, the CDR3 is TGTGCCAGCAGCTTAAGAACAGGGGGCTCTGGAAACACCATATATTTT. Protein sequence: CASSLRTGGSGNTIYF.

The chain carries TRBV5-1 and TRBJ2-3, with D tentatively TRBD1 (6 bases). CDR1 is SGHRS and CDR2 is YFSETQ in the germline V gene. This CDR3 is built from 13 residues. With 0 bases removed from V and 11 bases from J, the gap between germline ends came to 13 bases. The CDR3 region has the DNA TGCGCCAGCAGCTTGGGGGCAGGGGAATTGCAGTATTTT. The encoded protein is CASSLGAGELQYF.

This sequence joins TRBV7-3 and TRBJ1-1; D call uncertain. The CDR3 is 13 amino acids. The germline gives CDR1 SGHTA, CDR2 FQGTGA. Trimming took 2 bases from V and 1 from J, leaving 5 bases between them. CDR3 in DNA: TGTGCCAGCAGCTTATTTCAGAACACTGAAGCTTTCTTT. Protein product: CASSLFQNTEAFF.

The rearrangement links TRBV28 to TRBJ2-3; 13 nucleotides align to TRBD2. The CDR3 length is 18 residues. V shed 3 bases and J 2 bases; nucleotides not matched to a gene: 8. Germline-derived CDR1 and CDR2 are MDHEN and SYDVKM. CDR3 in amino acids: CASSFMGLAGPDTDTQYF. Written as DNA, the CDR3 is TGTGCCAGCAGTTTTATGGGACTAGCGGGACCCGACACAGATACGCAGTATTTT.

The chain joins TRBV30 to TRBJ1-3; possible D gene TRBD1, 6 bases. Germline values: CDR1 GTSNPN, CDR2 SVGIG (reference sequence). V lost 8 bases, J lost 0 bases, and 14 bases lay in between. There are 14 residues in the CDR3. The CDR3 reads CAGATGTSGNTIYF. In DNA, the CDR3 is TGTGCCGGAGCCACAGGGACCTCTGGAAACACCATATATTTT.

The V and J genes are TRBV10-3 and TRBJ1-5; no firm D call. The germline V and J ends were trimmed by 4 bases and 5 bases, with 12 bases remaining between them. There are 14 residues in the CDR3. Germline CDR1 ENHRY, CDR2 SYGVKD. The CDR3 sequence: CAISGGIADQPQHF. CDR3 nucleotide sequence: TGTGCCATCAGTGGTGGGATAGCGGATCAGCCCCAGCATTTT.

The chain has TRBV18 and TRBJ2-4; TRBD2 matches at 11 bases. Losses at the gene ends were 3 bases for V and 6 bases for J; bases not matched to a gene: 10. The CDR3 extends over 17 amino acids. Looked up from germline, CDR1 is KGHSH and CDR2 is LQKENI. The DNA for the CDR3 is TGTGCCAGCTCACCCGGACTAGCGGGCCCCCCGGGAAACATTCAGTACTTC. It codes for CASSPGLAGPPGNIQYF.

The chain couples TRBV20-1 to TRBJ2-1; tentatively, D is TRBD2 (6 bases). The CDR3 has 15 residues. Germline assignment: CDR1 DFQATT and CDR2 SNEGSKA (reference sequence). Trimming stripped 3 bases from V and 2 bases from J, with 14 bases between. The CDR3 loop is CSASVGRGTYNEQFF. In nucleotides, the CDR3 is TGCAGTGCTAGTGTGGGGCGGGGTACCTACAATGAGCAGTTCTTC.

The rearrangement joins TRBV11-2 to TRBJ2-5, with 7 bases that match TRBD2. J gave up 5 bases and V 1 base, and 7 bases lay outside the gene matches. Germline loops: CDR1 SGHAT, CDR2 FQNNGV. The CDR3 spans 15 residues. In nucleotides, the CDR3 is TGTGCCAGCAGCTTAGGCTGGGGGGGGTACGAGACCCAGTACTTC. Amino acid sequence: CASSLGWGGYETQYF. The whole variable domain, remainder taken from reference TRBV11-2 and TRBJ2-5, is EAGVAQSPRYKIIEKRQSVAFWCNPISGHATLYWYQQILGQGPKLLIQFQNNGVVDDSQLPKDRFSAERLKGVDSTLKIQPAKLEDSAVYLCASSLGWGGYETQYFGPGTRLLVL.

The rearrangement joins TRBV5-1 to TRBJ2-7, with D perhaps matching TRBD2 (5 bases). The germline V and J ends were trimmed by 3 bases and 2 bases, with 9 bases remaining between them. The CDR3 is 13 amino acids. Germline CDR1 is SGHRS and CDR2 is YFSETQ. The CDR3 nucleotides are TGCGCCAGCAGCTCGGGATTAGCCTACGAGCAGTACTTC. This sequence encodes CASSSGLAYEQYF.

This chain connects TRBV6-5 to TRBJ1-4; possible D gene TRBD1, 5 bases. With 1 base removed from V and 4 bases from J, the gap between germline ends came to 10 bases. Germline CDR1 and CDR2: MNHEY and SVGAGI. The CDR3 spans 15 residues. CDR3: CASSYYQGYNEKLFF. The DNA for the CDR3 is TGTGCCAGCAGTTACTACCAGGGATATAATGAAAAACTGTTTTTT.

The chain has TRBV28 and TRBJ1-1; possibly TRBD1 for D (5 bases). CDR1 is MDHEN and CDR2 is SYDVKM in the germline V gene. Between the trimmed V and J ends, which lost 4 bases and 5 bases, there was a span of 11 bases. There are 13 residues in the CDR3. CDR3 protein: CASSWTGGTEAFF. Written as DNA, the CDR3 is TGTGCCAGCAGTTGGACGGGGGGGACTGAAGCTTTCTTT.

This clone showed up just once. V usage is TRBV7-9 and J usage is TRBJ1-2; D unresolved. The length of the CDR3 is 14 residues. V lost 1 base and J 2 bases, leaving 8 bases between the germline ends. Germline V gene sequence: CDR1 SEHNR, CDR2 FQNEAQ (reference sequence). This CDR3 reads CASSLVTGNYGYTF. CDR3 bases: TGTGCCAGCAGCTTAGTCACGGGGAACTATGGCTACACCTTC.

This chain links TRBV6-5 with TRBJ1-2; D is unclear. The CDR3 sequence is 14 residues long. V was shortened by 6 bases and J by 4 bases, with 15 bases between the two germline ends. Germline V CDR1 and CDR2: MNHEY, SVGAGI. The CDR3 DNA reads TGTGCCAGCAGCTTAGACACTTCCTCCTATGGCTACACCTTC. Translation: CASSLDTSSYGYTF.

V usage is TRBV5-1 and J usage is TRBJ2-3, with 8 bases matching TRBD1. V shed 3 bases, J shed 1 base, and the junction held 7 bases outside the gene matches. Germline CDR1 and CDR2: SGHRS and YFSETQ. The CDR3 is 16 amino acids. The CDR3 nucleotides are TGCGCCAGCAGCTACGCCGGACAGGGACGCACAGATACGCAGTATTTT. It specifies CASSYAGQGRTDTQYF.

The count of this clone is one. The chain employs TRBV19 and TRBJ1-5; D remains unclear. CDR1 and CDR2 from the germline V gene are LNHDA and SQIVND (reference sequence). The CDR3 has 15 amino acids. V was trimmed by 6 bases and J by 0 bases, leaving 12 bases between them. CDR3 sequence reads: CASSSMADSNQPQHF. As DNA, the CDR3 is TGTGCCAGTAGCTCTATGGCGGATAGCAATCAGCCCCAGCATTTT.

This clone was seen only once. This chain joins TRBV16 and TRBJ2-1; no reliable D call. The germline V gene has CDR1 KGHSY and CDR2 FQNENV. This CDR3 spans 14 amino acids. V was cut by 0 bases and J by 8 bases, with 11 bases left in between. CDR3 in amino acids: CASSQSPVVDEQFF. The CDR3 nucleotides are TGTGCCAGCAGCCAATCTCCGGTGGTCGATGAGCAGTTCTTC.

This chain uses TRBV5-1 with TRBJ2-5; 14 bases align to TRBD2. The CDR3 has 17 amino acids. V dropped 4 bases and J dropped 0; count of bases not matched to a gene: 5. CDR1 and CDR2 from the germline V gene are SGHRS and YFSETQ. The CDR3 here is CASSPGTSGGYQETQYF. CDR3 coding DNA: TGCGCCAGCAGCCCAGGGACTAGCGGGGGTTACCAAGAGACCCAGTACTTC. The variable domain in full, completed from reference TRBV5-1 and TRBJ2-5, reads KAGVTQTPRYLIKTRGQQVTLSCSPISGHRSVSWYQQTPGQGLQFLFEYFSETQRNKGNFPGRFSGRQFSNSRSEMNVSTLELGDSALYLCASSPGTSGGYQETQYFGPGTRLLVL.

The V gene is TRBV30, the J gene TRBJ2-5, with D hard to call. The ends were cut back, 3 bases at V and 7 bases at J, with 9 bases in the middle. Germline lookup yields CDR1 GTSNPN and CDR2 SVGIG (reference sequence). This CDR3 has 11 amino acids. The CDR3 loop reads CAWSPSRTQYF. The CDR3 coding sequence is TGTGCCTGGAGCCCAAGCCGGACCCAGTACTTC.

The genes are TRBV7-6 and TRBJ2-5; 9 positions agree with TRBD2. The V segment lost 5 bases and the J segment 4 bases; nucleotides outside the gene matches: 11. Germline V gene data show CDR1 as SGHVS and CDR2 as FNYEAQ. This CDR3 is 16 amino acids long. This CDR3 reads CASSPPQRGAGETQYF. In DNA form, the CDR3 reads TGTGCCAGCAGCCCACCCCAGCGGGGGGCGGGAGAGACCCAGTACTTC.

V is TRBV3-1 (or the pseudogene TRBV3-2) and J is TRBJ1-5, with D unclear. CDR1 and CDR2 (germline): LGHDT, YNNKEL (reference sequence). This CDR3 has 12 residues. V lost 4 bases to trimming and J lost 7 bases, with 8 bases between them. DNA for the CDR3: TGTGCCAGCAGCCGGGCTGGCCAGCCCCAGCATTTT. Residues: CASSRAGQPQHF.